Detailed here is one TCR beta chain. This sample was included in a study of blood T cell repertoires in COVID-19. The overall study: Samples taken during acute and convalescent COVID-19 were collected in the United States, Italy and Spain. Sample material is recorded as cDNA or gDNA derived from T cells, B-cell-depleted T cells, or PBMCs.

The authors' processing: Researchers report that nucleated cell counts were estimated from reference gene primer amplification. The data were produced by immunoSEQ multiplex PCR, yet TCRdb's version contains in-frame clones alone and is incomplete. The V and J calls and clone size were taken over from that table, and D and trimming were inferred from the DNA. The sample shows around 80,000 clones, 88% of them seen only once. The CDR3 sequence is 18 residues long. Germline V gene data show CDR1 as SGHRS and CDR2 as YFSETQ. Trimming took 0 bases from V and 0 from J; bases not matched to a gene: 4. The TCR originated in a human donor in a cohort sampled during active COVID-19. This chain uses TRBV5-1 with TRBJ2-2; 11 bases align to TRBD2. The sequencing input was peripheral blood. As DNA, the CDR3 is TGCGCCAGCAGCTTGGGGCTAGCGGGAGGCGCGAACACCGGGGAGCTGTTTTTT. Translated: CASSLGLAGGANTGELFF.